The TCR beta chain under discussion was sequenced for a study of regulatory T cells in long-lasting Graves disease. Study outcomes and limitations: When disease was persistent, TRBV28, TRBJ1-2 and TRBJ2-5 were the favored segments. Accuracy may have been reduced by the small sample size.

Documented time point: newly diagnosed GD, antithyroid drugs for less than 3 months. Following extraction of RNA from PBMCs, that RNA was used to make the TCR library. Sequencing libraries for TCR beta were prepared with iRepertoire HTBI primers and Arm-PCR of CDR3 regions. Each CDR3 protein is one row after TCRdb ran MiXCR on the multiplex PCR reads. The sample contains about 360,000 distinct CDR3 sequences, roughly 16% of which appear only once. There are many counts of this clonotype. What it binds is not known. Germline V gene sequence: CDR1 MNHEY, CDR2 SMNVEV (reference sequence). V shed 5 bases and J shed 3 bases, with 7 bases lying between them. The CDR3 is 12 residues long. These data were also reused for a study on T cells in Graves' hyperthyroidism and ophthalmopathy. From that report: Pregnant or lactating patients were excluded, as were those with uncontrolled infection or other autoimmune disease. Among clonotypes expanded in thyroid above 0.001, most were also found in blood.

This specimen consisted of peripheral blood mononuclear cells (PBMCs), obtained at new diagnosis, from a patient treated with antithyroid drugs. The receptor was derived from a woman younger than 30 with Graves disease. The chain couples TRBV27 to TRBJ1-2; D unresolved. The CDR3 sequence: CASSSQDYGYTF. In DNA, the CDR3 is TGTGCCAGCAGTAGTCAAGACTATGGCTACACCTTC.